This TCR beta chain is drawn from a study of Graves' ophthalmopathy and Graves' hyperthyroidism. Study at large: Over 18 months of follow-up, stable hyperthyroidism required that no ophthalmopathy appear. Notes on the study in general: Thyroid clonotypes that were expanded above 0.001 frequency mostly also appeared in blood.

Beta-chain TCR CDR3 regions were amplified from RNA transcripts. After a first-round RT-PCR with HTBI primers, a second-round multiplex PCR was run. From the multiplex PCR reads, TCRdb called clonotypes with MiXCR, one entry per CDR3 protein. The sample has approximately 1.2 million distinct CDR3 sequences, about two fifths seen once. Points on this clonotype: What it binds is not known.

V was pared by 6 bases and J by 2 bases, with 21 bases between. The germline CDR1 and CDR2 sequences are SQVTM and ANQGSEA. CDR3 length: 16 residues. The V and J genes are TRBV29-1 and TRBJ2-3, with D possibly being TRBD1 (6 bases). This receptor was obtained from an adult man with Graves' hyperthyroidism. Sequencing was done on a sample of peripheral blood or thyroid tissue (not recorded which). CDR3 region: CSVLGGDLGVTDTQYF. CDR3 sequence (DNA): TGCAGCGTGTTAGGGGGAGATCTGGGGGTCACAGATACGCAGTATTTT.